This T cell receptor beta chain stems from a study of blood T cell repertoires in COVID-19. Looking at the study overall: The analysed material was cDNA or gDNA that came from T cells, B-cell-depleted T cells, or PBMCs.

The V and J ends lost 6 bases and 4 bases, in that order; junction bases with no gene match: 2. CDR1 MNHEY and CDR2 SVGAGI come from the germline V gene. The CDR3 has 13 amino acids. TCRdb's table, derived via immunoSEQ multiplex PCR, lists solely in-frame clones and lacks some. Altogether about 320,000 clones are present, 65% to 90% being singletons, with the ten largest covering more than 6%. This TCR derives from a human donor in a cohort sampled during active COVID-19. The sample consisted of peripheral blood. J is TRBJ2-3 and V is TRBV6-5; TRBD1 aligns across 9 bases. CDR3 nucleotide sequence: TGTGCCAGCAGAACAGGGGGCCCAGATACGCAGTATTTT. Protein sequence: CASRTGGPDTQYF.